This T cell receptor (beta chain) was obtained from a study of T cell changes during pregnancy in multiple sclerosis (dated by TCRdb to between 2017 and 2020). The study in broad terms: The study looked at changes in the T cell repertoire across pregnancy in women with multiple sclerosis.

The library was prepared using the immunoSEQ multiplex PCR assay. TCRdb mirrors the immuneACCESS table, restricted to in-frame sequences. Some clones are absent from its copies; in checked studies, under half trace to an unresolved V gene, and the reason for the others is unknown. Present in this sample are around 48,000 clones, about 88% of which were seen just once. 3% of the sample comes from the top ten. As concerns this clone: Its target antigen remains unknown. No base quality values were provided; no much bigger clone lies one nucleotide off.

Trimming at the junction amounts to 4 bases on V and 0 bases on J, and the germline ends lie 13 bases apart. In the germline V gene, CDR1 corresponds to SGHDN and CDR2 to FVKESK. The CDR3, cysteine through phenylalanine, is 15 amino acids long. Solely the CDR3 DNA is kept, with 45 bases framed from the first base. The rearranged chain carries TRBV14 and TRBJ2-7; TRBD1 is perhaps the D gene, given 5 matching bases. The origin of this receptor is a female donor with multiple sclerosis, enrolled in a pregnancy study. The input for sequencing was CD8+ T cells from peripheral blood mononuclear cells, taken before pregnancy. The DNA sequence follows: TGTGCCAGCAGCCCGACAGCCTACACCTCCTACGAGCAGTACTTC. Its translation reads: CASSPTAYTSYEQYF.